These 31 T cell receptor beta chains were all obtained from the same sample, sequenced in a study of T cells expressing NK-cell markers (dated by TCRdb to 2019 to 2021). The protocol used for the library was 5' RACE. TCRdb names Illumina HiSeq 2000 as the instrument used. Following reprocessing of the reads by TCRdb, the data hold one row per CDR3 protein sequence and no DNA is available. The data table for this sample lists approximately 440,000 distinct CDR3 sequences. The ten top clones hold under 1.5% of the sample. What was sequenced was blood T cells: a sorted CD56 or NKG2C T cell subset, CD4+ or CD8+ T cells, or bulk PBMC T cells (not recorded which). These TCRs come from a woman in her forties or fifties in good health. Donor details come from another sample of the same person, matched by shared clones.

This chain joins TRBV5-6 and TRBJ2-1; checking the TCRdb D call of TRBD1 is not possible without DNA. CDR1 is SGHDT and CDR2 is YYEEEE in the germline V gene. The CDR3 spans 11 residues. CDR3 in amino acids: CASRNAQAQFF.

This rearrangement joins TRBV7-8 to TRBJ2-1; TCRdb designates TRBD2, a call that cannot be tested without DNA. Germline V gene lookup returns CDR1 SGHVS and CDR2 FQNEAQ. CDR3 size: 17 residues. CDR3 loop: CASSLVSVSGYYNEQFF.

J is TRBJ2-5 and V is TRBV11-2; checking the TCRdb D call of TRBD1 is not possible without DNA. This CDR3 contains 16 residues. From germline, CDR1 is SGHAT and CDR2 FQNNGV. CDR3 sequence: CASSLGGRGGQETQYF.

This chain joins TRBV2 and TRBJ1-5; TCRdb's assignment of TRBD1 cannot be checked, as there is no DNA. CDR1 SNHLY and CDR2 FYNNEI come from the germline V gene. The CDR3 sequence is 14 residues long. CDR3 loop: CASSDQQVGQPQHF.

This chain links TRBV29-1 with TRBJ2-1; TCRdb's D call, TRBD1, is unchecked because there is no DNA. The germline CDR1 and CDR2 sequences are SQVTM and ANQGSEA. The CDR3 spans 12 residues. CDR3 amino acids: CSVEVPVHEQFF.

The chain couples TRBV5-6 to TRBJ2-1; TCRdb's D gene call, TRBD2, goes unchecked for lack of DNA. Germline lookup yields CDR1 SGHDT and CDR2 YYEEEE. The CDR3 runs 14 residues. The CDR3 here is CASSRGTTFNEQFF.

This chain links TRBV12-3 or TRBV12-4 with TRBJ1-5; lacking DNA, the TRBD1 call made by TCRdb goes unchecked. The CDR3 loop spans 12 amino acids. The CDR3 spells CASSKGGQPQHF.

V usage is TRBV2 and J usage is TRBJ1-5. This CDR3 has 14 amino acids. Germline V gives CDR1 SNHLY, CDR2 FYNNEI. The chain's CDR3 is CASSESSRSQPQHF.

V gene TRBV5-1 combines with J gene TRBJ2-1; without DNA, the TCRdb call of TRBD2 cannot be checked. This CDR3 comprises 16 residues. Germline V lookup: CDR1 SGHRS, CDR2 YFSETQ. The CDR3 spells CASSLTLAGVYNEQFF.

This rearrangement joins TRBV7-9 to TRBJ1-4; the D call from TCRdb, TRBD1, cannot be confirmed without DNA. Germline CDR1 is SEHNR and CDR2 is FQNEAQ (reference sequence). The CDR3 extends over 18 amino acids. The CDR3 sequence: CASSSKTGTGIRNEKLFF. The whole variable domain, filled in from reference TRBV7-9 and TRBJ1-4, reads DTGVSQNPRHKITKRGQNVTFRCDPISEHNRLYWYRQTLGQGPEFLTYFQNEAQLEKSRLLSDRFSAERPKGSFSTLEIQRTEQGDSAMYLCASSSKTGTGIRNEKLFFGSGTQLSVL.

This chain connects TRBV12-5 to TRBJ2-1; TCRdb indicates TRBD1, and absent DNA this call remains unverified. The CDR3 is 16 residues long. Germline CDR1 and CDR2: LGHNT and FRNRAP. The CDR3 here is CASGLVQGAQYNEQFF.

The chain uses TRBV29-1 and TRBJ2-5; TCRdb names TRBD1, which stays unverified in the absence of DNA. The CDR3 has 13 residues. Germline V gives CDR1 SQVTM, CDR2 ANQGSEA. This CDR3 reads CSVEGTYQETQYF. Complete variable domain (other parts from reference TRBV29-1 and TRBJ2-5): SAVISQKPSRDICQRGTSLTIQCQVDSQVTMMFWYRQQPGQSLTLIATANQGSEATYESGFVIDKFPISRPNLTFSTLTVSNMSPEDSSIYLCSVEGTYQETQYFGPGTRLLVL.

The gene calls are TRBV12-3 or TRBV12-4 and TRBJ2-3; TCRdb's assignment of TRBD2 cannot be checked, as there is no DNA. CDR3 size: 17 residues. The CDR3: CASSGGPGGRPTDTQYF.

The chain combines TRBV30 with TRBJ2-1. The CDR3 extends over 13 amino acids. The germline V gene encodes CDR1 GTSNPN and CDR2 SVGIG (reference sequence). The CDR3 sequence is CAWSVTTQGEQFF.

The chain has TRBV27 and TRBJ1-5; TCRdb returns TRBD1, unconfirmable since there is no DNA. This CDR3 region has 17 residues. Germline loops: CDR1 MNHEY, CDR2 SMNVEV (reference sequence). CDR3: CASSPRPGTGFSQPQHF.

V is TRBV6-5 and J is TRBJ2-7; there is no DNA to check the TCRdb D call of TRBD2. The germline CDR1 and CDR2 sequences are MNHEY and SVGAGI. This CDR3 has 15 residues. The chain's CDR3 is CASSYRGRAVYEQYF.

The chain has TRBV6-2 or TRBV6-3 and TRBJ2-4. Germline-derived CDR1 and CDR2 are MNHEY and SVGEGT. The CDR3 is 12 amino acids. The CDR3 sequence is CASSFGRDIQYF.

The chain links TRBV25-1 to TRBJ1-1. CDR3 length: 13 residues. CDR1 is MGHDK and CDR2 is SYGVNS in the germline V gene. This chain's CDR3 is CASKASWSTEAFF.

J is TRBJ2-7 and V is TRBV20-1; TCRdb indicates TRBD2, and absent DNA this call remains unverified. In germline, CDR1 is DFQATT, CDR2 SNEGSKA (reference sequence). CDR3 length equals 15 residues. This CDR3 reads CSAEGTSGTPYEQYF.

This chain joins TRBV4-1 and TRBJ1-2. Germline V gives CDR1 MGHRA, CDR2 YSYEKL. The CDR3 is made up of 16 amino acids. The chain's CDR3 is CASSQNSIQKPYGYTF.

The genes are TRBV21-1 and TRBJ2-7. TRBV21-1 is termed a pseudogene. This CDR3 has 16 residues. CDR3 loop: CASSAKVMVTPYEQNF.

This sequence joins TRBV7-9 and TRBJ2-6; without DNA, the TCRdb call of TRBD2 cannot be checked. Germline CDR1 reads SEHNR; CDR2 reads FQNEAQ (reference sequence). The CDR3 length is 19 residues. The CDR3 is CASSTGLAGVTGGANVLTF.

The CDR3 here is CASSLAAIGTSLSYEQYF. The gene calls are TRBV7-8 and TRBJ2-7; TCRdb outputs TRBD2, but without DNA this stays unchecked. Germline V gene sequence: CDR1 SGHVS, CDR2 FQNEAQ. CDR3 size: 18 residues.

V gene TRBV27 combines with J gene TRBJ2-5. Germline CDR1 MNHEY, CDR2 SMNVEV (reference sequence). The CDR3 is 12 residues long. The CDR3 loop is CASGRTQETQYF.

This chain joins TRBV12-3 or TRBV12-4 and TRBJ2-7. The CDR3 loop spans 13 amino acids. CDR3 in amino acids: CASTLGEIYEQYF.

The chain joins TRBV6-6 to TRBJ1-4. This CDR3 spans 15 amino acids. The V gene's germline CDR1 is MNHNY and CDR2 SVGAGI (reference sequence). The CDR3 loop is CASSRPGGDNEKLFF.

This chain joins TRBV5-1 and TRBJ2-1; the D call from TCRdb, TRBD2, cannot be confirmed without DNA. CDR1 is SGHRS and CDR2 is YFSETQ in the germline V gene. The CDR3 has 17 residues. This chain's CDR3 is CASSPSHGPSGFNEQFF.

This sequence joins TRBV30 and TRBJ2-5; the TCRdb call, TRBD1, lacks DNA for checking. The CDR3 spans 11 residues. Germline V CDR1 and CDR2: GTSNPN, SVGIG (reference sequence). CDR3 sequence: CAWSPQAAQYF.

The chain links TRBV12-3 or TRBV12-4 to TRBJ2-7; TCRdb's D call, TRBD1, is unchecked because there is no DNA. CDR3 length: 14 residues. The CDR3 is CASSKSGTGHEQYF.

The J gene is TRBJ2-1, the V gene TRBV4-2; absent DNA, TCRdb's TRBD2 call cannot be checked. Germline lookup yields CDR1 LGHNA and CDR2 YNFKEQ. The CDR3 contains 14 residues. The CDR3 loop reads CASKLAVRQDEQFF.

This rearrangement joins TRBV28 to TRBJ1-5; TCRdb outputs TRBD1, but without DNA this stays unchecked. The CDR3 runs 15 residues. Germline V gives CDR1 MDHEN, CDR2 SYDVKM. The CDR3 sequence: CASIRQGSSNQPQHF.